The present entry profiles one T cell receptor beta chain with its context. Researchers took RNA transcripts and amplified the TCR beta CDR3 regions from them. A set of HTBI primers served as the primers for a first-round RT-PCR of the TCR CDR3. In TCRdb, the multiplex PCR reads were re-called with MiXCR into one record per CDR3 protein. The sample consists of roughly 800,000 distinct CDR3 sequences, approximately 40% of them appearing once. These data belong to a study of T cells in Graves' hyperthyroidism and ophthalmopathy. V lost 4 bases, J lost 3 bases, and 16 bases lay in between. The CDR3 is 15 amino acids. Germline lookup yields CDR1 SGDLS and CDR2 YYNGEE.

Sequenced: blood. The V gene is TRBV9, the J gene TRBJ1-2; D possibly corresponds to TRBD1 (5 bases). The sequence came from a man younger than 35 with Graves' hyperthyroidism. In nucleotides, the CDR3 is TGTGCCAGCAGCCCGGGACCTCAACCACACTATGGCTACACCTTC. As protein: CASSPGPQPHYGYTF.